This T cell receptor beta chain derives from a study of cytomegalovirus exposure and HLA in healthy donors. Findings and caveats of the study: Earlier results showed most TCR beta V segments being productive about 87% or about 30% of the time. It was confirmed in vitro that a few of the CMV-associated chains were specific for CMV antigens.

Comments on this clone: Its specificity is not known.

CDR3 length: 16 residues. V lost 0 bases and J lost 1, with 10 bases in between. In germline, CDR1 is MNHEY, CDR2 SVGAGI. PCR primers comprised 60 Vbeta and 13 Jbeta primers. Here immunoSEQ multiplex PCR was the method, and the copy in TCRdb shows in-frame clones only, minus some. The sample lists under 150,000 clones, roughly three quarters occurring once. The TCR sequence derives from a young man in good health and CMV-seronegative. The V gene is TRBV6-5, the J gene TRBJ2-1; perhaps TRBD2 as D (6 bases). Sequenced material: PBMCs. In DNA, the CDR3 is TGTGCCAGCAGTTACTCTAGCGGCCCTTCCTACAATGAGCAGTTCTTC. This encodes CASSYSSGPSYNEQFF.